These T cell receptor beta chains were read from a single sample in a study of blood T cells in healthy people across ages. One entry per CDR3 protein results from TCRdb running MiXCR on the 5' RACE reads. The data hold hundreds of thousands of distinct CDR3 sequences, with about 44% observed a single time. The sequencing input was blood. These receptors all stem from a man in his thirties or forties in good health. Each CDR3 is given with its conserved first and last residue.

j_gene,v_gene,CDR3aa
TRBJ1-5,TRBV27,CASSAPGNQPQHF
TRBJ2-7,TRBV5-5,CASSTRSAYEQYF
TRBJ2-1,TRBV25-1,CASQDRGWNEQFF
TRBJ2-1,TRBV20-1,CSARGGAFFDEQFF
TRBJ1-6,TRBV7-2,CASSSSVRGLIDNSPLHF
TRBJ1-1,TRBV28,CASSQDRVLTEAFF
TRBJ1-1,TRBV6-5,CASSYRRGQGEAFF
TRBJ2-1,TRBV5-1,CASSLVPGAYNEQFF
TRBJ1-6,TRBV6-2/TRBV6-3,CASRDGWSPLHF
TRBJ2-1,TRBV11-2,CASSLDLPTSGLLGNEQFF
TRBJ2-7,TRBV3-1,CASSQDNRGPAYEQYF
TRBJ1-6,TRBV7-8,CASSDPTGLGSPLHF
TRBJ2-5,TRBV4-2,CVSSQESNQGTQYF
TRBJ1-1,TRBV3-1,CASSQAGGTEAFF
TRBJ2-4,TRBV7-2,CASSSQPNIAKNIRYF
TRBJ2-4,TRBV27,CASSFSAGAKNIQYF
TRBJ2-7,TRBV7-8,CASSRAGTEYEQYF
TRBJ2-1,TRBV5-1,CASSVGSWDEQFF
TRBJ2-3,TRBV9,CASSVGLAGLGTDTQYF
TRBJ1-1,TRBV3-1,CASSQRETEAFF